This T cell receptor beta chain emerged from a study of identical twins. This clonotype was seen more than once but under ten times. TCRdb re-analysed the 5' RACE reads in MiXCR, keeping a single row per CDR3 protein. In the table there are some 500,000 distinct CDR3 sequences, 13% to 15% of which are singletons. The V end lost 4 bases, the J end lost 4 bases, and 13 bases lay between the germline ends. Germline CDR1 LNHDA, CDR2 SQIVND (reference sequence). This CDR3 region has 14 residues. These data were likewise used in another study, on yellow fever vaccine responses in identical twins.

Sequencing was done on a sample of CD4+ T cells sorted from blood. V usage is TRBV19 and J usage is TRBJ2-5; weak D call: TRBD1 (6 bases). The sequence was collected from a woman younger than 30 in good health. CDR3 sequence reads: CASSTFGTPETQYF. CDR3 nucleotides: TGTGCCAGTAGTACTTTCGGGACACCAGAGACCCAGTACTTC.